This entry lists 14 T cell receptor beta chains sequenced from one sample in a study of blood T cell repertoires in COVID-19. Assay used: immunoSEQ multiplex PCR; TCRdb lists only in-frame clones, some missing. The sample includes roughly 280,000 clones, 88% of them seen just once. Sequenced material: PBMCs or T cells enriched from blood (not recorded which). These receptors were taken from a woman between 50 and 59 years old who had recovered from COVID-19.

The CDR3 spells CASSLARQGVSKNIQYF. CDR3 nucleotides: TGTGCCAGCAGCTTAGCTAGACAGGGGGTTTCCAAAAACATTCAGTACTTC. V is TRBV7-2 and J is TRBJ2-4; 9 bases are shared with TRBD1. The V gene's germline CDR1 is SGHTA and CDR2 FQGNSA. This CDR3 is built from 17 residues. The J segment lost 2 bases and the V segment lost 0 bases, leaving 5 bases of the junction unmatched.

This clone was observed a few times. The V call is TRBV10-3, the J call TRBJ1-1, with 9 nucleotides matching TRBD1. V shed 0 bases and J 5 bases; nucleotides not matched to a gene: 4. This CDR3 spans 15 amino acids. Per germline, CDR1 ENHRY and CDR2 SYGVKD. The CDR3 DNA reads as TGTGCCATCAGTGAGTCGGCAGGACAGGGGACTGAAGCTTTCTTT. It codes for CAISESAGQGTEAFF.

The CDR3 DNA reads as TGTGCCATCGCGGGACAGGGGGTATCCTACGAGCAGTACTTC. Its translation: CAIAGQGVSYEQYF. The chain has TRBV10-3 and TRBJ2-7, with TRBD1 identical over 11 bases. The CDR3 sequence is 14 residues long. Germline V gene sequence: CDR1 ENHRY, CDR2 SYGVKD. With V trimmed by 8 bases and J by 1 base, 4 bases remained unmatched.

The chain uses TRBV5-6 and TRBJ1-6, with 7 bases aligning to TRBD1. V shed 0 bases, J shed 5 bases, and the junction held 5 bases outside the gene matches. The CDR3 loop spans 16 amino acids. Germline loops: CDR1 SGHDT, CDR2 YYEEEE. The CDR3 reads CASSLDRGVNNSPLHF. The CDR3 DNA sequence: TGTGCCAGCAGCTTGGACAGGGGAGTGAATAATTCACCCCTCCACTTT.

Here the CDR3 reads CASSLRGLETQYF. The CDR3 DNA reads as TGTGCCAGCAGTTTAAGGGGACTAGAGACCCAGTACTTC. V usage is TRBV12-3 or TRBV12-4 and J usage is TRBJ2-5; D perhaps matches TRBD2 (6 bases). V dropped 2 bases and J dropped 4 bases, with 8 bases sitting between them. CDR3 size: 13 residues.

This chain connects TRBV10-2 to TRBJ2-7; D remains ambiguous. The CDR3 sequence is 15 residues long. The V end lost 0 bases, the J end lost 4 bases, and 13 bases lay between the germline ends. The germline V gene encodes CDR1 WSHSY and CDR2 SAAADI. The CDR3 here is CASSESSRVQYEQYF. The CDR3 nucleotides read TGCGCCAGCAGTGAGTCATCCCGGGTCCAATACGAGCAGTACTTC.

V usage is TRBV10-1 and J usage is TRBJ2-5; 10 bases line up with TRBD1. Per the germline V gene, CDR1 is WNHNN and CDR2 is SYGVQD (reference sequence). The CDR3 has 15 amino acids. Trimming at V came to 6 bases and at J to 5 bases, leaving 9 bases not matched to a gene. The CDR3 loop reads CASRVDRGIPETQYF. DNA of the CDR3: TGCGCCAGCAGGGTGGACAGGGGGATACCGGAGACCCAGTACTTC.

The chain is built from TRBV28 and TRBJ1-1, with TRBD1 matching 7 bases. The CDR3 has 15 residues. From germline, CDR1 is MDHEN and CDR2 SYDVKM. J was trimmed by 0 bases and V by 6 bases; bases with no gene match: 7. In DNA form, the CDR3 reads TGTGCCAGCAGCCCAGGGGGGCAGTTGAACACTGAAGCTTTCTTT. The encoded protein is CASSPGGQLNTEAFF. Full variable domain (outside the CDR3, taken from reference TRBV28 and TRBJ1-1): DVKVTQSSRYLVKRTGEKVFLECVQDMDHENMFWYRQDPGLGLRLIYFSYDVKMKEKGDIPEGYSVSREKKERFSLILESASTNQTSMYLCASSPGGQLNTEAFFGQGTRLTVV.

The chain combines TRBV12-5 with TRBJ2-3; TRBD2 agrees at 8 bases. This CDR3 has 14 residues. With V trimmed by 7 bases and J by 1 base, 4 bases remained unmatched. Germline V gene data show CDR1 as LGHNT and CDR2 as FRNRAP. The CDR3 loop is CASARGGGTDTQYF. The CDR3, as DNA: TGTGCTAGTGCCCGGGGGGGTGGCACAGATACGCAGTATTTT.

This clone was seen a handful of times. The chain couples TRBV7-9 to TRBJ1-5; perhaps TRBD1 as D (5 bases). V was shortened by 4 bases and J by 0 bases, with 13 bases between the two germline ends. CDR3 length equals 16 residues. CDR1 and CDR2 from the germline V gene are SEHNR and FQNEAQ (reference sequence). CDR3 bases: TGTGCCAGCAGCTCACCGACAGCAGATAGCAATCAGCCCCAGCATTTT. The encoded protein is CASSSPTADSNQPQHF.

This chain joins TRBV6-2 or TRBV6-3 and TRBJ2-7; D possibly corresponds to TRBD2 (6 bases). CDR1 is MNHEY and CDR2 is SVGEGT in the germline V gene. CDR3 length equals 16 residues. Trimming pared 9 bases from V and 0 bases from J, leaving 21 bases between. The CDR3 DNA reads TGTGCCAGTAGTACCGGGGGAGCGTTAAGCTCCTACGAGCAGTACTTC. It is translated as CASSTGGALSSYEQYF.

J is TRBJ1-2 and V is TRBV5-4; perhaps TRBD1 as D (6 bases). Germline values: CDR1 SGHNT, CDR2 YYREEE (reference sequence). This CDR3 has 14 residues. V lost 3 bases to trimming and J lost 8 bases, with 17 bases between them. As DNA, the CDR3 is TGTGCCAGCAGCTGGGGTTGGGGGCGTGGAGGCTACACCTTC. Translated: CASSWGWGRGGYTF.

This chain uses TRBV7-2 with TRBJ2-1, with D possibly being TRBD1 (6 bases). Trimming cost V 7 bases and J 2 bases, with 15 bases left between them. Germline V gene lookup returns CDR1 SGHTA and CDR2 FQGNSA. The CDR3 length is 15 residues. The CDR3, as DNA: TGTGCCAGCAACCTCCTCGGACAGACCTACAATGAGCAGTTCTTC. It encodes CASNLLGQTYNEQFF.

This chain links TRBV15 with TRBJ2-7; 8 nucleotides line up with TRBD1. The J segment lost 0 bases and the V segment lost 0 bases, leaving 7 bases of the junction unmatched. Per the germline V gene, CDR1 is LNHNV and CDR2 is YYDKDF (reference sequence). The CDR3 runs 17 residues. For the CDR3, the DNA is TGTGCCACCAGCAGAGATTGGGCAGGGGGCTCCTCCTACGAGCAGTACTTC. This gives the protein CATSRDWAGGSSYEQYF.